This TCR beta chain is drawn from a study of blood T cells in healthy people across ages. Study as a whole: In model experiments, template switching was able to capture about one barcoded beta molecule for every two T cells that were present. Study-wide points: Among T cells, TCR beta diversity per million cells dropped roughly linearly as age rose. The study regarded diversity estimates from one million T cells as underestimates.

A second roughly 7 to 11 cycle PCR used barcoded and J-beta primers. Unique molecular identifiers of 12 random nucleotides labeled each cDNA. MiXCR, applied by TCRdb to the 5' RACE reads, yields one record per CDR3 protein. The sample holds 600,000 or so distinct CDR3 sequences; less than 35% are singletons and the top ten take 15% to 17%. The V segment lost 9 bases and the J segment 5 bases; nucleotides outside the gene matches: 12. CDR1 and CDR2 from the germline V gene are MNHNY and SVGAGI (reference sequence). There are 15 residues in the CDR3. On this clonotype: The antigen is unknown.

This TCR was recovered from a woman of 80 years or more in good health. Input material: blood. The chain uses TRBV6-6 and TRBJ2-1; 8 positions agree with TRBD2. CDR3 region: CASVGATSENNEQFF. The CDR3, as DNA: TGTGCCAGTGTAGGGGCGACTAGCGAGAACAATGAGCAGTTCTTC.